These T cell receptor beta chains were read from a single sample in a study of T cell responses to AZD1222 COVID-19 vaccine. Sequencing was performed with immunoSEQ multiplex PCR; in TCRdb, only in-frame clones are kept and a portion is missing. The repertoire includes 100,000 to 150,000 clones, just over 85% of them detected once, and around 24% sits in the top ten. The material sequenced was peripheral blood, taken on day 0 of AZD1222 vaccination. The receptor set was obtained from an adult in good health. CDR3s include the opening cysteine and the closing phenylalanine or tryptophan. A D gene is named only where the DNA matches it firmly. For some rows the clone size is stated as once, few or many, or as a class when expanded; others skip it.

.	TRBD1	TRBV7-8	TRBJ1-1	TGTGCCAGCAGGAAGGGGACAGCCATGAACACTGAAGCTTTCTTT	CASRKGTAMNTEAFF
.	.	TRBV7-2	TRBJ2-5	TGTGCCAGCAGCCCGCTTGTTGGGGGGTCGAAACAAGAGACCCAGTACTTC	CASSPLVGGSKQETQYF
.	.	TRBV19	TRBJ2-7	TGTGCCAGTAGTTTTCTGGGGTACGAGCAGTACTTC	CASSFLGYEQYF
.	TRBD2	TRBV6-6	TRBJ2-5	TGTGCCAGCAGTTACCTAGCGGGTTCGGGGCAAGAGACCCAGTACTTC	CASSYLAGSGQETQYF
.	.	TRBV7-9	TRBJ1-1	TGTGCCAGCAGCCCAGATAAAATGAACACTGAAGCTTTCTTT	CASSPDKMNTEAFF
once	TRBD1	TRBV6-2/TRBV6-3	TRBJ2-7	TGTGCCAGCAGCAGAGACAGGGCCAGCTCCTACGAGCAGTACTTC	CASSRDRASSYEQYF
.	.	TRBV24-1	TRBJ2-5	TGTGCCACCAGTGATCCCCGGGCCGGGTGGGAATTCCAGTACTTC	CATSDPRAGWEFQYF
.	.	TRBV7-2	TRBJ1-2	TGTGCCAGCAGCCCCGGACAGACTAACTATGGCTACACCTTC	CASSPGQTNYGYTF
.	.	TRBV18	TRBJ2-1	TGTGCCAGCTCACCTGCAGAGTTTCTAAGCCACAATGAGCAGTTCTTC	CASSPAEFLSHNEQFF
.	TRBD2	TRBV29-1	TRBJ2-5	TGCAGCGTTGAAGGCGGGGGAGAGACCCAGTACTTC	CSVEGGGETQYF
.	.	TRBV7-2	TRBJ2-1	TGTGCCAGCAGCTCAGGACCAGCCAATGAGCAGTTCTTC	CASSSGPANEQFF
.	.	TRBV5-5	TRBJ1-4	TGTGCCAGCAGCTTGGCCACCAGGGCCGTGCCATGGAAAAAACTGTTTTTT	CASSLATRAVPWKKLFF
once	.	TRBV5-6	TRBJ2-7	TGTGCCAGCAGCTCGGGAAGGAGGGGATTCACTGGAGGCTACGAGCAGTACTTC	CASSSGRRGFTGGYEQYF
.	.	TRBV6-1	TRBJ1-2	TGTGCCAGCAGTGAAATTCGGGATAACTATGGCTACACCTTC	CASSEIRDNYGYTF
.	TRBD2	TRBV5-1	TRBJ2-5	TGCGCCAGCGCGGACGCTAGCGGGGCCCAAGAGACCCAGTACTTC	CASADASGAQETQYF
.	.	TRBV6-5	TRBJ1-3	TGTGCCAGCAGACAACAGGGTTTCTCTGGAAACACCATATATTTT	CASRQQGFSGNTIYF
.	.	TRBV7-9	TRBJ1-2	TGTGCCAGCAGCTTAGTTCACGCATCCTATGGCTACACCTTC	CASSLVHASYGYTF
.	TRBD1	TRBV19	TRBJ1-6	TGTGCCAGTAGTATCCTAGGGACAGGGGCAAATTCACCCCTCCACTTT	CASSILGTGANSPLHF
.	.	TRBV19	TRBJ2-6	TGTGCCAGTAGTGCCAGCCGACAGGCCTCTGGGGCCAACGTCCTGACTTTC	CASSASRQASGANVLTF
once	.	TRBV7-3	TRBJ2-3	TGTGCCAGCAGCTTAACGGGGAGCGGCGGCACAGATACGCAGTATTTT	CASSLTGSGGTDTQYF